Each of the 5 T cell receptor beta chains below was sequenced from the same sample in a study of T-cell reconstitution after alpha-beta-depleted transplantation in children. Preparation of the TCRbeta library involved a method that used unique molecular identifiers. From the PCR reads, TCRdb called clonotypes with MiXCR, one entry per CDR3 protein. The sample contains around 960,000 distinct CDR3 sequences, 25% to 35% of which appear only once. The material sequenced was PBMCs, mostly from graft donor cells, taken 360 days after TCRalphabeta/CD19-depleted stem cell transplant. The receptors originated from a boy in the first two years of life who had a stem cell transplant for SCID, so the T cells may come from the graft donor.

This clonotype showed up just a few times. Here the CDR3 reads CASNKGGYYGYTF. The CDR3 coding sequence is TGTGCCAGCAATAAAGGGGGCTACTATGGCTACACCTTC. J is TRBJ1-2 and V is TRBV12-3 or TRBV12-4; TRBD1 agrees at 7 bases. The V segment lost 7 bases and the J segment 3 bases; nucleotides outside the gene matches: 5. This CDR3 is built from 13 residues.

This sequence joins TRBV12-3 or TRBV12-4 and TRBJ2-4; 7 positions match TRBD1. This CDR3 has 13 residues. The junction had 6 bases not matched to a gene; V was cut back by 0 bases and J by 13 bases. The CDR3 protein is CASSLARTGSQYF. CDR3 DNA sequence: TGTGCCAGCAGTTTAGCGAGGACAGGTTCCCAGTACTTC.

The rearrangement joins TRBV12-3 or TRBV12-4 to TRBJ2-1; D is undetermined. This CDR3 comprises 15 residues. V was cut by 2 bases and J by 0 bases, with 8 bases left in between. In nucleotides, the CDR3 is TGTGCCAGCAGTTTACGGGTGCCCTCCTACAATGAGCAGTTCTTC. Its protein product is CASSLRVPSYNEQFF.

This clonotype was seen repeatedly, ten times or more. The genes are TRBV5-1 and TRBJ2-3, with unresolved D. Germline CDR1 reads SGHRS; CDR2 reads YFSETQ. V was cut by 0 bases and J by 4 bases, with 3 bases left in between. CDR3 length: 12 residues. The CDR3 DNA is TGCGCCAGCAGCTTGGTGCCAGATACGCAGTATTTT. Its translation: CASSLVPDTQYF.

This chain uses TRBV20-1 with TRBJ2-7; 7 bases agree with TRBD1. The length of the CDR3 is 14 residues. Germline V gene sequence: CDR1 DFQATT, CDR2 SNEGSKA (reference sequence). The V and J ends lost 4 bases and 1 base, in that order; junction bases with no gene match: 7. The CDR3 is CSAIPETGSYEQYF. In DNA, the CDR3 is TGCAGTGCTATCCCCGAGACAGGGTCCTACGAGCAGTACTTC.